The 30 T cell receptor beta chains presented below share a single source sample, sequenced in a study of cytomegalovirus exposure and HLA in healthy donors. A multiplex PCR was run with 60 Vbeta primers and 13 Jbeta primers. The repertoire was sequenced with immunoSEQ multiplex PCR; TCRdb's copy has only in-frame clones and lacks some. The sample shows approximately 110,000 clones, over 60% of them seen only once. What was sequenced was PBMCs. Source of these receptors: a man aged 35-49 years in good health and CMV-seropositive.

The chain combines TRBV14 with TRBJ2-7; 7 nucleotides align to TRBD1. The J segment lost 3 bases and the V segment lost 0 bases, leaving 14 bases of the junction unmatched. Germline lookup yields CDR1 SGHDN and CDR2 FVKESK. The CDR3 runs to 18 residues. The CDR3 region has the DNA TGTGCCAGCAGCCAAGATTTCCCTTGGACAGGAAGTTACTACGAGCAGTACTTC. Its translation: CASSQDFPWTGSYYEQYF.

The CDR3 bases are TGTGCCAGCCACAGGGACCGAGGCCAGCCCCAGCATTTT. It encodes CASHRDRGQPQHF. V and J are TRBV6-1 and TRBJ1-5; tentative D call: TRBD1 (6 bases). This CDR3 spans 13 amino acids. CDR1 is MNHNS, CDR2 SASEGT, per germline. V shed 8 bases and J shed 7 bases, with 15 bases lying between them.

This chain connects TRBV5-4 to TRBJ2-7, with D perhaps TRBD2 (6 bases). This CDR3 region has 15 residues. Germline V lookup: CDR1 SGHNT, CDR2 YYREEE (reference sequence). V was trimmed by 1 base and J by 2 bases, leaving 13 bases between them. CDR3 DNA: TGTGCCAGCAGCTTGTCGACGGGGGTTGCCTACGAGCAGTACTTC. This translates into CASSLSTGVAYEQYF.

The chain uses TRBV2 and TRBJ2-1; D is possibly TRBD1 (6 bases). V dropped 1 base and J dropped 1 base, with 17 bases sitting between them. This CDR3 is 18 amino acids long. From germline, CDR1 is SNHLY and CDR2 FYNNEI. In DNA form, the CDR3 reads TGTGCCAGCAGTGAAGGGCAGGGGATGGGGAATTCCTACAATGAGCAGTTCTTC. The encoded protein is CASSEGQGMGNSYNEQFF.

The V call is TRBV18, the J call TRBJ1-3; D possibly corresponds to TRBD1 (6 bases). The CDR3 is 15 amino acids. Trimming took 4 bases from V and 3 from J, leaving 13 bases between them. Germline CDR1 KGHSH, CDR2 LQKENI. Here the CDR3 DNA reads TGTGCCAGCTCACGAGAACAGGGCTTTGGAAACACCATATATTTT. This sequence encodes CASSREQGFGNTIYF.

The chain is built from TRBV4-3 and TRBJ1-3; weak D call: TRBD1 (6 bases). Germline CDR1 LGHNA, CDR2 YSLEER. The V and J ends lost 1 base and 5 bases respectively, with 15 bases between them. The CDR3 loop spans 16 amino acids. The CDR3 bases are TGCGCCAGCAGCCAAGGGACAGTTGAGTCAAGAAACACCATATATTTT. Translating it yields CASSQGTVESRNTIYF.

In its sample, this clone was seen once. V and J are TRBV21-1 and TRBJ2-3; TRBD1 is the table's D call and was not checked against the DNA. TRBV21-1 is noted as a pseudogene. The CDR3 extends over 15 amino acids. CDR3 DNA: TGTGCCAGCAGCACCGGACAGGGGGAAGGGGATACGCAGTATTTT. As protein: CASSTGQGEGDTQYF.

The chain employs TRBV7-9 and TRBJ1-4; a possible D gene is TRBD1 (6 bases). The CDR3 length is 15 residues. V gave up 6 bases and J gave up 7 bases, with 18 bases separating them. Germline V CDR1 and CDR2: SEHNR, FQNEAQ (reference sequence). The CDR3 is CASRSSGGRFEKLFF. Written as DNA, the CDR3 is TGTGCCAGCAGGTCGTCGGGGGGGCGCTTTGAAAAACTGTTTTTT. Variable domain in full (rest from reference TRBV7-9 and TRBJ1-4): DTGVSQNPRHKITKRGQNVTFRCDPISEHNRLYWYRQTLGQGPEFLTYFQNEAQLEKSRLLSDRFSAERPKGSFSTLEIQRTEQGDSAMYLCASRSSGGRFEKLFFGSGTQLSVL.

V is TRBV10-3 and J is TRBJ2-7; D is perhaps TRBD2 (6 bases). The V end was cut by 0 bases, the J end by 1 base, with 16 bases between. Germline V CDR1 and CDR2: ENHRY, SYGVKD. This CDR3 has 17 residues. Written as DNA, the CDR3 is TGTGCCATCAGTGAGTCCGGAGGCGGTAGCGGATCCTACGAGCAGTACTTC. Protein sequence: CAISESGGGSGSYEQYF.

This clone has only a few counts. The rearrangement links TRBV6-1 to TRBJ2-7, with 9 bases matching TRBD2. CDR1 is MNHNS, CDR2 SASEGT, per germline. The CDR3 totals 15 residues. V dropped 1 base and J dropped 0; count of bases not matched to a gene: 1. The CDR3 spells CASSEVSGSSYEQYF. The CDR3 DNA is TGTGCCAGCAGTGAAGTTAGCGGGAGCTCCTACGAGCAGTACTTC.

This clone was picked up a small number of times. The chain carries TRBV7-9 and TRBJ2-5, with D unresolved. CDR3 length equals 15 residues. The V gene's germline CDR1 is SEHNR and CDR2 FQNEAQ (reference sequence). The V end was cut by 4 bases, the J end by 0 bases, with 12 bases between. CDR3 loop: CASSSARQNQETQYF. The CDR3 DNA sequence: TGTGCCAGCAGCTCAGCCAGACAAAACCAAGAGACCCAGTACTTC.

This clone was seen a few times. The CDR3 nucleotides are TGTGCCAGCAGCTCAGGGGGTGCGAGCAATCAGCCCCAGCATTTT. Translating gives CASSSGGASNQPQHF. This rearrangement joins TRBV7-2 to TRBJ1-5; TRBD1 matches 7 bases. Germline loops: CDR1 SGHTA, CDR2 FQGNSA. V lost 4 bases to trimming and J lost 1 base; unmatched junction nucleotides: 4. The CDR3 extends over 15 amino acids. The full variable domain, its missing parts supplied by reference TRBV7-2 and TRBJ1-5, is GAGVSQSPSNKVTEKGKDVELRCDPISGHTALYWYRQSLGQGLEFLIYFQGNSAPDKSGLPSDRFSAERTGGSVSTLTIQRTQQEDSAVYLCASSSGGASNQPQHFGDGTRLSIL.

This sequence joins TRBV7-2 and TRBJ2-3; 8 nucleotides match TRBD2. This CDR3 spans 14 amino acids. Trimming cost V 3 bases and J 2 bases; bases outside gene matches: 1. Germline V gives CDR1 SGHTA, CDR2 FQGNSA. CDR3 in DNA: TGTGCCAGCAGCTTTAGCGGGATCACAGATACGCAGTATTTT. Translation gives CASSFSGITDTQYF.

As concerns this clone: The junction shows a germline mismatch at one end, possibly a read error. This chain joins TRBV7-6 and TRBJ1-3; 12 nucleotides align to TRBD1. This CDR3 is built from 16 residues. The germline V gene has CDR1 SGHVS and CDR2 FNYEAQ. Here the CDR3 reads CASSLGTGGSGTTIYF. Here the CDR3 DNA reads TGTGCCAGCAGTTTAGGGACAGGGGGCTCTGGAACCACCATATATTTT.

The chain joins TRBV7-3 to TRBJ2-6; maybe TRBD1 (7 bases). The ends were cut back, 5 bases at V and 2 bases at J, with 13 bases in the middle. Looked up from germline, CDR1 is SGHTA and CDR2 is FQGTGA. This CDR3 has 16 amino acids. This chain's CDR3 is CASSPQGGTGANVLTF. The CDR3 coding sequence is TGTGCCAGCAGCCCTCAGGGGGGTACTGGGGCCAACGTCCTGACTTTC.

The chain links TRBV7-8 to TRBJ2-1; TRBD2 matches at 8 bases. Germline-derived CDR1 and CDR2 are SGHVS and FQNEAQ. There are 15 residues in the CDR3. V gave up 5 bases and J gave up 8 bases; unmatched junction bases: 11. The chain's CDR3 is CASSPGGPLRHEQFF. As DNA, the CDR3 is TGTGCCAGCAGCCCGGGAGGGCCGCTTAGGCATGAGCAGTTCTTC.

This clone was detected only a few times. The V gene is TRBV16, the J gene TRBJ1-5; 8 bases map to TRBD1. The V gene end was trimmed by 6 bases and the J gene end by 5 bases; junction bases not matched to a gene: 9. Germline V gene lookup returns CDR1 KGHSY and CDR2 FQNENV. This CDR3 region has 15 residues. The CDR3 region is CASRPGGLRDQPQHF. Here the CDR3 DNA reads TGTGCCAGCAGACCAGGGGGCCTGAGGGATCAGCCCCAGCATTTT.

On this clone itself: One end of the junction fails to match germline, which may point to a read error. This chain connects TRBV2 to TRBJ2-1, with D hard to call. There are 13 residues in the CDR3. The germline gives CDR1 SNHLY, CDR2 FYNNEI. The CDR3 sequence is CASTPRSSNEQFF. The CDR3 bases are TGTGCCAGCACACCCAGATCCTCCAATGAGCAGTTCTTC.

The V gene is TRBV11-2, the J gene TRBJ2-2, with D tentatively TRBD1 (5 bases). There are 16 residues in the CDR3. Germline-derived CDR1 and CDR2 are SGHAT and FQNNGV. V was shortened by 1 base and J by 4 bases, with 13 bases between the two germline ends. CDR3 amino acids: CASSLGPGFPTGELFF. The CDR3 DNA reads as TGTGCCAGCAGCTTAGGCCCAGGGTTTCCCACCGGGGAGCTGTTTTTT.

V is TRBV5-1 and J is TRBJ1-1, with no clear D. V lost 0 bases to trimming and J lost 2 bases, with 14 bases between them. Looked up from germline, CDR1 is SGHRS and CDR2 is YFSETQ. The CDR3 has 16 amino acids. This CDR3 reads CASSLANQNANTEAFF. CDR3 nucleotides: TGCGCCAGCAGCTTGGCCAACCAGAACGCCAACACTGAAGCTTTCTTT.

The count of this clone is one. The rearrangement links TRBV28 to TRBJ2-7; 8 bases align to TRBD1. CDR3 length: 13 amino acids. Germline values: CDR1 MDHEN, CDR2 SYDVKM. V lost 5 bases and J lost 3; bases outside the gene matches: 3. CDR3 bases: TGTGCCAGCAGTATTGGACAGGGCTACGAGCAGTACTTC. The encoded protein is CASSIGQGYEQYF.

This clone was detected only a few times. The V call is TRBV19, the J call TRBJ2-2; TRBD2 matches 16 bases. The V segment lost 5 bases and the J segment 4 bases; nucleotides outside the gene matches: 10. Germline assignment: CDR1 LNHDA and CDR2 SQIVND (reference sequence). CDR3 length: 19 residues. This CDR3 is CASSFGTSGRARGTGELFF. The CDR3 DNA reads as TGTGCCAGTAGTTTCGGGACTAGCGGGAGGGCCCGTGGCACCGGGGAGCTGTTTTTT.

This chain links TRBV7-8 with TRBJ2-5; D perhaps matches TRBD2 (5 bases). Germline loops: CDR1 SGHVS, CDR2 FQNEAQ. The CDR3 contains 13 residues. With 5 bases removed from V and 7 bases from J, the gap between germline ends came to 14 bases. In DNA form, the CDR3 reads TGTGCCAGCAGCCGTACCCCCGAGGGGACCCAGTACTTC. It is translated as CASSRTPEGTQYF.

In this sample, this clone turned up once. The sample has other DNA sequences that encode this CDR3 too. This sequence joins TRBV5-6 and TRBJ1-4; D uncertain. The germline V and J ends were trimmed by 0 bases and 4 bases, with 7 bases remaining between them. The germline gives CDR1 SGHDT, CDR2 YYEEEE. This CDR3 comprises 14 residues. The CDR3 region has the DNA TGTGCCAGCAGCTTGGGGCAAGTTAATGAAAAACTGTTTTTT. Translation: CASSLGQVNEKLFF.

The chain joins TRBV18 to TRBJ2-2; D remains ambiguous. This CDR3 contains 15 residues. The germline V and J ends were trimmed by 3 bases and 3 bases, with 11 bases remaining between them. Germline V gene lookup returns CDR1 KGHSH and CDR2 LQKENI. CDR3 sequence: CASSPFVADTGELFF. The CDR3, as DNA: TGTGCCAGCTCACCTTTCGTCGCGGACACCGGGGAGCTGTTTTTT.

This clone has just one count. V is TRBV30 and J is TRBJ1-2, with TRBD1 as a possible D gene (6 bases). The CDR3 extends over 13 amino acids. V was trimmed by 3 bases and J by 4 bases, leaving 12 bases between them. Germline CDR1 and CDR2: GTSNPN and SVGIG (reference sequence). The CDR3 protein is CAWRPDRGYGYTF. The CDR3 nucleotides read TGTGCCTGGAGGCCGGACAGAGGCTATGGCTACACCTTC.

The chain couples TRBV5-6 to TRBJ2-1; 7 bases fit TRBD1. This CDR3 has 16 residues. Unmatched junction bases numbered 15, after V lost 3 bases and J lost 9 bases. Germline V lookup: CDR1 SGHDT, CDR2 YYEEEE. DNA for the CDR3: TGTGCCAGCAGCTCCCCCCCCGGGACAGCTAGCCGTGAGCAGTTCTTC. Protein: CASSSPPGTASREQFF.

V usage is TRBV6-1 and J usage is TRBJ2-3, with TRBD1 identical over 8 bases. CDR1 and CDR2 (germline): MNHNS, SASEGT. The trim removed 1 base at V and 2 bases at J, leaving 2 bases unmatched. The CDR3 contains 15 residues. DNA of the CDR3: TGTGCCAGCAGTGAAGGGACAGGGCACACAGATACGCAGTATTTT. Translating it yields CASSEGTGHTDTQYF.

CDR3 sequence reads: CASSLWGLAGEVNEQFF. CDR3 DNA sequence: TGTGCCAGCAGCCTTTGGGGGCTAGCGGGAGAAGTTAATGAGCAGTTCTTC. The gene calls are TRBV9 and TRBJ2-1, with 10 bases fitting TRBD2. This CDR3 spans 17 amino acids. CDR1 is SGDLS and CDR2 is YYNGEE in the germline V gene. V lost 4 bases to trimming and J lost 7 bases; unmatched junction nucleotides: 14.

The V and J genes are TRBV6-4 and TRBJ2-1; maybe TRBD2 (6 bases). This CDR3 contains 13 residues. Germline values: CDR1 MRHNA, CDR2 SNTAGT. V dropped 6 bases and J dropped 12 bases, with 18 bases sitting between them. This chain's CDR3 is CASSLQEGLWQFF. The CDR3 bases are TGTGCCAGCAGCCTACAGGAGGGCCTCTGGCAGTTCTTC.